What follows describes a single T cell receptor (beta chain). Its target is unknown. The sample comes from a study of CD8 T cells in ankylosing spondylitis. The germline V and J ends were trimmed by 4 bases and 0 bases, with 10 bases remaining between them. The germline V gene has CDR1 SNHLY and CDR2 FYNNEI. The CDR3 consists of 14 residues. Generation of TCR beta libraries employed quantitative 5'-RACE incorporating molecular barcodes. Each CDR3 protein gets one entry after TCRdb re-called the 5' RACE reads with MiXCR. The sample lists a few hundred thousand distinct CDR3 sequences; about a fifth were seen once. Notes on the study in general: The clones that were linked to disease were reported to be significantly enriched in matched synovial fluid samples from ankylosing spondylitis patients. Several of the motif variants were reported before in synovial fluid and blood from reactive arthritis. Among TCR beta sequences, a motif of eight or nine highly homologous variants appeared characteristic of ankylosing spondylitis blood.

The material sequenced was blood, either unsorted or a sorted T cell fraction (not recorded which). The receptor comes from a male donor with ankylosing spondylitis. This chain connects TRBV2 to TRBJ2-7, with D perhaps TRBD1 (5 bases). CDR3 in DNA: TGTGCCAGCAGTGGGGGCCCGAGCTCCTACGAGCAGTACTTC. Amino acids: CASSGGPSSYEQYF. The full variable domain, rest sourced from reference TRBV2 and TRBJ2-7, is EPEVTQTPSHQVTQMGQEVILRCVPISNHLYFYWYRQILGQKVEFLVSFYNNEISEKSEIFDDQFSVERPDGSNFTLKIRSTKLEDSAMYFCASSGGPSSYEQYFGPGTRLTVT.